A selection of T cell receptor beta chains follows, all from one sample in a study of cytomegalovirus exposure and HLA in healthy donors. The table came from immunoSEQ multiplex PCR; TCRdb's copy has only in-frame clones and leaves some out. The table includes 100,000 to 150,000 clones, 85% to 90% detected once. Material: PBMCs. Receptor source: a man aged 30 to 45 in good health and CMV-seronegative. Each CDR3 is given with its conserved first and last residue. The D gene is left open where the match is weak. Clone size appears in some rows only: once, few, many, or a class for an expanded clone.

TRBJ2-7 TRBV18 - once TGTGCCAGCTCACGACAACACTACGAGCAGTACTTC CASSRQHYEQYF
TRBJ1-2 TRBV19 - - TGTGCCAGTAGTCCCTCAGGAACCTATGGCTACACCTTC CASSPSGTYGYTF
TRBJ2-7 TRBV7-2 - few TGTGCCAGCAGCTTAGCTTCTCGGGGAGAGACCTACGAGCAGTACTTC CASSLASRGETYEQYF
TRBJ2-7 TRBV6-5 - once TGTGCCAGCTGGTCAGGCGGGTACGAGCAGTACTTC CASWSGGYEQYF
TRBJ1-1 TRBV5-1 - - TGCGCCAGCAGCTTGGCGGGGGGAGGCACTGAAGCTTTCTTT CASSLAGGGTEAFF
TRBJ2-1 TRBV7-2 TRBD2 - TGTGCCAGCAGCTCCTGGACTAGCGGGATGACCTACAATGAGCAGTTCTTC CASSSWTSGMTYNEQFF
TRBJ2-7 TRBV5-1 - - TGCGCCAGCAGCTTGGCCGGAGGTTCGAGCTCCTACGAGCAGTACTTC CASSLAGGSSSYEQYF
TRBJ2-7 TRBV19 - - TGTGCCAGTTCTACCACAGGGGGGGCGAATGAGCAGTACTTC CASSTTGGANEQYF
TRBJ1-2 TRBV19 TRBD1 few TGTGCCAGTAGTATAGACAGGGGGTATGGCTACACCTTC CASSIDRGYGYTF
TRBJ1-1 TRBV7-6 TRBD1 - TGTGCCAGCAGCTTAGGACAGGGACTGAACACTGAAGCTTTCTTT CASSLGQGLNTEAFF
TRBJ2-3 TRBV4-3 TRBD2 once TGCGCCAGCAGCCGTCTAGCGGGAACTAGCACAGATACGCAGTATTTT CASSRLAGTSTDTQYF
TRBJ1-1 TRBV7-9 - - TGTGCCAGCAGCTCTCCTGACACTGAAGCTTTCTTT CASSSPDTEAFF
TRBJ1-1 TRBV12-5 TRBD1 - TGTGCTAGTGGCCAGGGGGCGGACACTGAAGCTTTCTTT CASGQGADTEAFF
TRBJ2-5 TRBV7-3 TRBD2 - TGTGCCAGCAGTCAAGTCGGAAGCGGGGGTGAGACCCAGTACTTC CASSQVGSGGETQYF
TRBJ1-1 TRBV7-3 TRBD1 - TGTGCCAGCAGCTATCGACAGGGGACTGAAGCTTTCTTT CASSYRQGTEAFF
TRBJ2-7 TRBV19 TRBD1 - TGTGCCAGTAGTATAACAGGGGGCTTGTACGAGCAGTACTTC CASSITGGLYEQYF
TRBJ2-7 TRBV11-2 TRBD2 - TGTGCCAGCAGCTCCCCTCGGACTAGCGGGAGTGTCTCCTACGAGCAGTACTTC CASSSPRTSGSVSYEQYF
TRBJ2-2 TRBV5-8 - once TGTGCCAGCAGCTTGGGTACGAACACCGGGGAGCTGTTTTTT CASSLGTNTGELFF
TRBJ2-1 TRBV4-1 TRBD2 - TGCGCCAGCAGCCGGTTTGGGCGGGAGGCCTCCTACAATGAGCAGTTCTTC CASSRFGREASYNEQFF
TRBJ1-1 TRBV7-9 TRBD1 few TGTGCCAGCAGCCTCGGACAGGGCACTGAAGCTTTCTTT CASSLGQGTEAFF
TRBJ2-5 TRBV11-3 TRBD2 - TGTGCCAGCAGCCCCCCCGGACGGGAGGAGGGCCAAGAGACCCAGTACTTC CASSPPGREEGQETQYF
TRBJ2-7 TRBV28 TRBD1 - TGTGCCAGCAGTTCGTCGGACAGGGCGGAGCAGTACTTC CASSSSDRAEQYF
TRBJ2-4 TRBV2 - - TGTGCCAGCAGTGGTAGGTTCCGGGAACGGTACTTC CASSGRFRERYF
TRBJ1-4 TRBV7-8 TRBD1 - TGTGCCAGCAGCGAAAACAGGGGATCGAATGAAAAACTGTTTTTT CASSENRGSNEKLFF
TRBJ2-2 TRBV7-9 - once TGTGCCAGCAGCCGTAGCGGTACGAACACCGGGGAGCTGTTTTTT CASSRSGTNTGELFF
TRBJ1-5 TRBV12-5 TRBD1 once TGTGCTAGTGGTCCCATCCCGGACAGGGTGGATCAGCCCCAGCATTTT CASGPIPDRVDQPQHF
TRBJ2-6 TRBV5-1 - - TGCGCCAGCAGCTTAATCGTATCTGGGGCCAACGTCCTGACTTTC CASSLIVSGANVLTF
TRBJ1-3 TRBV5-1 TRBD1 - TGCGCCAGCAGCTTTAACCCGGACAGGGGATATTTTGGAAACACCATATATTTT CASSFNPDRGYFGNTIYF
TRBJ2-3 TRBV10-1 - - TGCGCCAGCAGTGGAGGGCCAGATACGCAGTATTTT CASSGGPDTQYF
TRBJ2-5 TRBV30 - - TGTGCCTGGAGAACCGGGACAAAACAAGAGACCCAGTACTTC CAWRTGTKQETQYF
TRBJ2-2 TRBV4-2 TRBD2 once TGTGCCAGCAGCCAAGATGGAGCGGGAGGTCCTAACACCGGGGAGCTGTTTTTT CASSQDGAGGPNTGELFF
TRBJ2-2 TRBV19 TRBD2 - TGTGCCAGTAGTCCTTTTAGCGGGATAAGAACCGGGGAGCTGTTTTTT CASSPFSGIRTGELFF
TRBJ2-1 TRBV4-2 TRBD2 - TGTGCCAGCAGCCAGGGACTAGCTTCCAATGAGCAGTTCTTC CASSQGLASNEQFF
TRBJ2-7 TRBV7-6 - - TGTGCCAGCAGCTTCGCTAGCGCGGGCGACGAGCAGTACTTC CASSFASAGDEQYF
TRBJ2-7 TRBV27 - - TGTGCCAGCAGTTTATCGAGGGGGTGGCCCTACGAGCAGTACTTC CASSLSRGWPYEQYF
TRBJ2-5 TRBV4-1 - - TGCGCCAGCAGCCGGTTCGGACAGTTCCGTGAGACCCAGTACTTC CASSRFGQFRETQYF
TRBJ2-7 TRBV7-9 TRBD1 few TGTGCCAGCAGCTTCGGACAGGTTTACGAGCAGTACTTC CASSFGQVYEQYF
TRBJ1-6 TRBV6-5 - - TGTGCCAGCTCCCAGGGATTGAATTCACCCCTCCACTTT CASSQGLNSPLHF
TRBJ2-7 TRBV6-1 TRBD1 - TGTGCCAGCAGATCCGGGACAGGGGACGAGCAGTACTTC CASRSGTGDEQYF
TRBJ2-3 TRBV19 - - TGTGCCAGTAGTACCGGGGACTCCAACATAGATACGCAGTATTTT CASSTGDSNIDTQYF
TRBJ2-3 TRBV4-2 TRBD2 - TGTGCCAGCAGCCAAGCACCCGGACTAGCGGGAGTAGATACGCAGTATTTT CASSQAPGLAGVDTQYF
TRBJ1-5 TRBV27 - - TGTGCCAGCAGACAGGGCGGCAATCAGCCCCAGCATTTT CASRQGGNQPQHF
TRBJ2-7 TRBV14 - - TGTGCCAGCAGCCAATATGTTAGCTACGAGCAGTACTTC CASSQYVSYEQYF
TRBJ2-5 TRBV5-1 TRBD1 - TGCGCCAGCAGCTTGGCCGGACAGGGGGCCGAAGAGACCCAGTACTTC CASSLAGQGAEETQYF
TRBJ2-7 TRBV29-1 TRBD1 - TGCAGCGCCCTGGGGGACAGGGTTGCCTACGAGCAGTACTTC CSALGDRVAYEQYF
TRBJ1-5 TRBV6-5 - - TGTGCCAGCAGTTCGGCACGATGGGACACCGATCAGCCCCAGCATTTT CASSSARWDTDQPQHF
TRBJ1-2 TRBV6-1 - - TGTGCCTCTTTGCCAACAGGGTTTTTCAACTATGGCTACACCTTC CASLPTGFFNYGYTF
TRBJ1-4 TRBV9 - - TGTGCCAGCAGCGTAGTTCGTATGGCAGGGAATAATGAAAAACTGTTTTTT CASSVVRMAGNNEKLFF
TRBJ2-3 TRBV29-1 TRBD2 - TGCAGCGTTAGAGCGGGAGGGATAGATACGCAGTATTTT CSVRAGGIDTQYF
TRBJ2-7 TRBV7-9 TRBD1 - TGTGCCAGCAGGCGAACTACCGGGACAGGGGGCGACGAGCAGTACTTC CASRRTTGTGGDEQYF
TRBJ2-7 TRBV7-2 TRBD2 - TGTGCCAGCAGCCTAGAAGCGGGGTCCTACGAGCAGTACTTC CASSLEAGSYEQYF
TRBJ2-1 TRBV13 TRBD2 - TGTGCCAGCAGGGGACTAGCGCACAATGAGCAGTTCTTC CASRGLAHNEQFF
TRBJ2-1 TRBV5-1 TRBD1 - TGCGCCAGCAGCTTGGCCGGGACAGGGGGCCGGAGTGAGCAGTTCTTC CASSLAGTGGRSEQFF
TRBJ1-1 TRBV27 TRBD1 - TGTGCCAGCAGTACAGGGGCGGAAGCTTTCTTT CASSTGAEAFF
TRBJ1-1 TRBV2 TRBD1 - TGTGCCAGCAGTGTTGCGACAGGGGCGTCGAACACTGAAGCTTTCTTT CASSVATGASNTEAFF
TRBJ1-5 TRBV2 - - TGTGCCAGCAGGGAGGGCAATCAGCCCCAGCATTTT CASREGNQPQHF
TRBJ2-7 TRBV2 TRBD1 - TGTGCCAGCAGAGGGACAGGGGGAGGAGAGCAGTACTTC CASRGTGGGEQYF
TRBJ2-2 TRBV27 TRBD1 - TGTGCCAGCAGTTGGGACAGGATTTCCACCGGGGAGCTGTTTTTT CASSWDRISTGELFF
TRBJ1-1 TRBV11-2 - once TGTGCCAGCAGCTTGTACCAGGGTTACACTGAAGCTTTCTTT CASSLYQGYTEAFF
TRBJ1-5 TRBV19 - once TGTGCCAGTAGGGAGGTGGCATCCGCGAAATATAGCAATCAGCCCCAGCATTTT CASREVASAKYSNQPQHF